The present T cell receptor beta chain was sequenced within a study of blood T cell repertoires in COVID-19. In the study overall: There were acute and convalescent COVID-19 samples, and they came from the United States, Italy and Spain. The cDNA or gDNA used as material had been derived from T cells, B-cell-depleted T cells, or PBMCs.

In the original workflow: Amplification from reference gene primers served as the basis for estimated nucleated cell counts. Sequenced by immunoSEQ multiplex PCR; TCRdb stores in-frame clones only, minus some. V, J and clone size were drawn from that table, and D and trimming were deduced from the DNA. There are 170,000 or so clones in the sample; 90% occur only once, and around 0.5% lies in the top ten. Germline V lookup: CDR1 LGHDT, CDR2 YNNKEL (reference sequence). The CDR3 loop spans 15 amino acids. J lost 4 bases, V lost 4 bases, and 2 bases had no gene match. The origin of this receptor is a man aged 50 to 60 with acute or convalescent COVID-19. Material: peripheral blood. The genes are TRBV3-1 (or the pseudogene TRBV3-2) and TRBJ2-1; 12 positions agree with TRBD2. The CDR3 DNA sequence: TGTGCCAGCAGCCTCGGGACTAGCGGGTACAATGAGCAGTTCTTC. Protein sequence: CASSLGTSGYNEQFF.